Reported below is one T cell receptor beta chain. Its specific antigen is unknown. Base quality data are lacking; no much larger clone is found one base away. Receptors were amplified or captured by the immunoSEQ multiplex PCR assay. Held by TCRdb, this immuneACCESS table contains in-frame sequences only and omits some clones. Under half of the omission traces to an unresolved V gene where checked; the cause of the rest is unknown. The sample yields about 120,000 clones; 80% to 95% were counted once. The ten largest clonotypes hold 4.5% to 7% of the sample. V ends up 0 bases short and J 6 bases short, with an unmatched junction base count of 10. CDR1 SEHNR and CDR2 FQNEAQ were looked up in the germline V gene (reference sequence). Inclusive of the bounding cysteine and phenylalanine, the CDR3 is 16 residues long. CDR3 DNA is the only sequence kept; it has 48 bases, read in frame from the first base.

The record originates from a study of control samples from healthy donors and cancer patients (dated by TCRdb to the early 2020s). The sequence derives from a man between 18 and 29 years old in good health. Input material: blood. This chain is built from TRBV7-9 and TRBJ2-5; 7 bases in the middle match TRBD2. This receptor carries the CDR3 CASSLAIFAGEKTQYF. The nucleotide sequence is given as TGTGCCAGCAGCTTAGCTATTTTCGCGGGGGAGAAGACCCAGTACTTC.